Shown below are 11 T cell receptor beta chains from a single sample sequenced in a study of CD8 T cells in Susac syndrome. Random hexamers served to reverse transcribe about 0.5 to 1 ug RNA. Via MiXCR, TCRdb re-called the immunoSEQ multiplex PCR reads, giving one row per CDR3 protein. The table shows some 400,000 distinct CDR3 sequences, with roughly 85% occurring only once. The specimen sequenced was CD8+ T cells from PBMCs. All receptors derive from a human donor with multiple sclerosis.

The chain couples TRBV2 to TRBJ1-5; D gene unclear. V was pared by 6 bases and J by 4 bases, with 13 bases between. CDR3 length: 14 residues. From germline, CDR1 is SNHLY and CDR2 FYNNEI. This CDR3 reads CASRDTGPNQPQHF. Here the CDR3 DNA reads TGTGCCAGCAGAGACACCGGGCCGAATCAGCCCCAGCATTTT.

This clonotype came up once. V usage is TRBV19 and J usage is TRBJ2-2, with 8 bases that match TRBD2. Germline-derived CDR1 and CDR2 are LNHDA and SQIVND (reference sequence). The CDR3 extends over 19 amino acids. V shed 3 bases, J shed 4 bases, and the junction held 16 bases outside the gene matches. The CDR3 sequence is CASSMDPWRGAPGTGELFF. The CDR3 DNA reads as TGTGCCAGTAGTATGGACCCATGGCGGGGGGCGCCGGGCACCGGGGAGCTGTTTTTT.

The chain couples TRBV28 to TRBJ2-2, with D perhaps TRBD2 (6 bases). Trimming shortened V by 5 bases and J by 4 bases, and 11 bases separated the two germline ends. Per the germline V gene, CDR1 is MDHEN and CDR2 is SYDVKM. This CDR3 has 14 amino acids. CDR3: CASSPLAPTGELFF. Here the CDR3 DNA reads TGTGCCAGCAGTCCCCTAGCGCCCACCGGGGAGCTGTTTTTT.

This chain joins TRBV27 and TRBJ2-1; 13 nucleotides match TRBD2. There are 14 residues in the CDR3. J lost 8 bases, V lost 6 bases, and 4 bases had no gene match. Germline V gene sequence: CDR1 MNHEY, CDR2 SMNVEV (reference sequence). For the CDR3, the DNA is TGTGCCAGCAGAACTAGCGGGGGGGCGGATGAGCAGTTCTTC. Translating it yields CASRTSGGADEQFF.

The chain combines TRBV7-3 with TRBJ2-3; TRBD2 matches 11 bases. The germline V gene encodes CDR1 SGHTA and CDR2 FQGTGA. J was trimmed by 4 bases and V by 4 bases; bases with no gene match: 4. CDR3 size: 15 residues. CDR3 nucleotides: TGTGCCAGCAGCTCCGGACTAGCGGGCTCAGATACGCAGTATTTT. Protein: CASSSGLAGSDTQYF.

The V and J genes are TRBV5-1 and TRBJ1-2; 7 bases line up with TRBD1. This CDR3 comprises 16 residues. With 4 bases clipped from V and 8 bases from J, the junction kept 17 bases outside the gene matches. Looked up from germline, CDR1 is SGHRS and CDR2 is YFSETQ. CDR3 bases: TGCGCCAGCAGCGGGGGACAGAGTCTCACTAACTGGGGCTACACCTTC. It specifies CASSGGQSLTNWGYTF.

This CDR3 is CASSLISSGTGVGNTIYF. CDR3 in DNA: TGTGCCAGCAGCTTAATCAGCTCAGGGACAGGGGTCGGAAACACCATATATTTT. This sequence joins TRBV7-6 and TRBJ1-3, with TRBD1 matching 10 bases. V was clipped by 2 bases and J by 4 bases; unmatched bases: 11. Looked up from germline, CDR1 is SGHVS and CDR2 is FNYEAQ. The CDR3 consists of 18 residues.

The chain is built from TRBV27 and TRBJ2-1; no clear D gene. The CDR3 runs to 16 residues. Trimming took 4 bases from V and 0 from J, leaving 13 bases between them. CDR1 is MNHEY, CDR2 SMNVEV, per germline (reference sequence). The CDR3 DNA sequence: TGTGCCAGCAGTTATCAAACCCCGAGCTCCTACAATGAGCAGTTCTTC. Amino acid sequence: CASSYQTPSSYNEQFF.

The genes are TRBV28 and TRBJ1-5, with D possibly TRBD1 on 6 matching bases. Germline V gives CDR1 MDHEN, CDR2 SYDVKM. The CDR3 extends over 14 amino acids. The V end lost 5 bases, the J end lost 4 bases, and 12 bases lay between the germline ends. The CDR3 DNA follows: TGTGCCAGCAGTGAAAGACAGGCTAATCAGCCCCAGCATTTT. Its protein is CASSERQANQPQHF.

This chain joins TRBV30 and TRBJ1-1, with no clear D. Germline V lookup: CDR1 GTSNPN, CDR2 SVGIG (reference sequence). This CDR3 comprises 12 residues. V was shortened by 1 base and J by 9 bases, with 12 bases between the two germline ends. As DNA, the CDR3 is TGTGCCTGGAGTGAGGTGGGTTTGAAAGCTTTCTTT. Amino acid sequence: CAWSEVGLKAFF.

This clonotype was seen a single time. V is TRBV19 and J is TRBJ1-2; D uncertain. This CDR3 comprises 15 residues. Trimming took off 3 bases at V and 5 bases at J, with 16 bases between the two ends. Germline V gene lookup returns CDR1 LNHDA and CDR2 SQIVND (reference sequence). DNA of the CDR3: TGTGCCAGTAGTATGACACCTACCGGTCTGTATGGCTACACCTTC. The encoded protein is CASSMTPTGLYGYTF.